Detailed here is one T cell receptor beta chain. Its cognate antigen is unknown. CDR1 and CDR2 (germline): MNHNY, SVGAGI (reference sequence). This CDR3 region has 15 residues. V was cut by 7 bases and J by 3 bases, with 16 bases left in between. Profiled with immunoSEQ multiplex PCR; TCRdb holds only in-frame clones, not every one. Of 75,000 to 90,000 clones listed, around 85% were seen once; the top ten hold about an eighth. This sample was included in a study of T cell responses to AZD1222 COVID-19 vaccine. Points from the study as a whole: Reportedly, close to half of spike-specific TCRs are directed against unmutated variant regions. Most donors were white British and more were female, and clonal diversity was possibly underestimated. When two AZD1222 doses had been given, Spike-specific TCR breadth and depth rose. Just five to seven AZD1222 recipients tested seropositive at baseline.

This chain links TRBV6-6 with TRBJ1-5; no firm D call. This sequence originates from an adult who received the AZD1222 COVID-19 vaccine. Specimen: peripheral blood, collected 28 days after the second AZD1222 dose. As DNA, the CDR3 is TGTGCCAGCACTTTGGGAGAGGGTTTCAATCAGCCCCAGCATTTT. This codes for CASTLGEGFNQPQHF.